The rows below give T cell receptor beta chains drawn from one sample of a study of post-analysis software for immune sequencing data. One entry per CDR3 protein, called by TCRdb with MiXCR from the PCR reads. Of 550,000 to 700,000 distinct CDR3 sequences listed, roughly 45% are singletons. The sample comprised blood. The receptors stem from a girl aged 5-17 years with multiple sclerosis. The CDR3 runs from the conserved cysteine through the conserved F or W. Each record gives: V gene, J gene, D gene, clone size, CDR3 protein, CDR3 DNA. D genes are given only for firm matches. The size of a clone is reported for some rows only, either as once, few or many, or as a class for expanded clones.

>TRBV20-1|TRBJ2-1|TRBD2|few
CSAGGVAGSSYNEQFF
TGCAGTGCTGGGGGGGTAGCGGGGAGCTCCTACAATGAGCAGTTCTTC
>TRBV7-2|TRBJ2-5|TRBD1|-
CASSVPPGQSETQYF
TGTGCCAGCAGCGTTCCTCCGGGACAGTCCGAGACCCAGTACTTC
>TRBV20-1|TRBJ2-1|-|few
CSARDWQGDNEQFF
TGCAGTGCTAGAGATTGGCAGGGCGACAATGAGCAGTTCTTC
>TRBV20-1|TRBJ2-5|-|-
CSASIGVGTMQETQYF
TGCAGTGCTAGTATAGGGGTGGGAACCATGCAAGAGACCCAGTACTTC
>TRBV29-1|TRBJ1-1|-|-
CSVSRALTNTEAFF
TGCAGCGTTAGCAGGGCCTTAACGAACACTGAAGCTTTCTTT
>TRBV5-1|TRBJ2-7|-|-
CASSPEAVSYEQYF
TGCGCCAGCAGCCCGGAGGCGGTTTCCTACGAGCAGTACTTC
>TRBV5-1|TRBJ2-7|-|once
CASSLGVEVRPYEQYF
TGCGCCAGCAGCTTGGGGGTAGAGGTCCGGCCCTACGAGCAGTACTTC
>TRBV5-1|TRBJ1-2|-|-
CASSLDTTNYGYTF
TGCGCCAGCAGCTTGGACACAACTAACTATGGCTACACCTTC
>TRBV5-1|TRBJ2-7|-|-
CASSSQAAYEQYF
TGCGCCAGCAGCTCCCAGGCCGCGTACGAGCAGTACTTC
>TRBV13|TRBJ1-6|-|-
CASTEGDSPLHF
TGTGCCAGCACGGAGGGTGATTCACCCCTCCACTTT
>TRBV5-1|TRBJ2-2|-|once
CASSLKLGTANTGELFF
TGCGCCAGCAGCCTCAAGCTAGGCACTGCGAACACCGGGGAGCTGTTTTTT
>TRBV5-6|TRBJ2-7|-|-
CASSTAFLRGNEQYF
TGTGCCAGCAGCACTGCGTTTTTGCGGGGTAACGAGCAGTACTTC
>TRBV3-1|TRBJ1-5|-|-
CASSQGKYSNQPQHF
TGTGCCAGCAGCCAGGGGAAATATAGCAATCAGCCCCAGCATTTT
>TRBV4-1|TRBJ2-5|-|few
CASSQGVRGEGRTQYF
TGCGCCAGCAGCCAAGGAGTGCGGGGAGAAGGTCGGACCCAGTACTTC
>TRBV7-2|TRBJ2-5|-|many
CASSSGLQETQYF
TGTGCCAGCAGCTCGGGACTCCAAGAGACCCAGTACTTC
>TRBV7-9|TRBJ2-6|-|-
CASSFGGFIANVLTF
TGTGCCAGCAGCTTCGGCGGTTTTATCGCCAACGTCCTGACTTTC
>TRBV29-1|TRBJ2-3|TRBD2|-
CSVLVGGGISGGSDTQYF
TGCAGCGTCCTTGTTGGAGGGGGAATTAGCGGGGGCTCAGATACGCAGTATTTT
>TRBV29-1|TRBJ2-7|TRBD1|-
CSVALRTGFYEQYF
TGCAGCGTTGCCCTAAGGACAGGGTTCTACGAGCAGTACTTC
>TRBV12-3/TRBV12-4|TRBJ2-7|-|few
CASSPVGTGLSYEQYF
TGTGCCAGCAGTCCGGTCGGTACAGGGCTTTCCTACGAGCAGTACTTC
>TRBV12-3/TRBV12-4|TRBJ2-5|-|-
CASSDETETQYF
TGTGCCAGCAGTGACGAAACAGAGACCCAGTACTTC
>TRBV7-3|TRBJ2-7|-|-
CASSRGPASYEQYF
TGTGCCAGCAGCCGCGGTCCGGCCTCCTACGAGCAGTACTTC
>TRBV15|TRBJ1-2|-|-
CATGREAPGYGYTF
TGTGCCACCGGCAGAGAGGCACCAGGGTATGGCTACACCTTC
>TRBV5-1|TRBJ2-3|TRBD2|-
CASSLGLAGSADTQYF
TGCGCCAGCAGCTTGGGCCTAGCGGGATCCGCAGATACGCAGTATTTT
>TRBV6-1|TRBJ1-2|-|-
CAGSELGNGYTF
TGTGCCGGCAGTGAACTGGGTAATGGCTACACCTTC
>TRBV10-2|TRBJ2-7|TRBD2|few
CASSESGGLYEQYF
TGCGCCAGCAGTGAGAGCGGGGGCCTATACGAGCAGTACTTC
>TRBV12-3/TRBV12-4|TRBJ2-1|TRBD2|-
CASTILAGDNEQFF
TGTGCCAGCACCATACTAGCGGGAGACAATGAGCAGTTCTTC
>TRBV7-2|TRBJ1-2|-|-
CASSREVRLFLNYGYTF
TGTGCCAGCAGCCGCGAGGTCAGACTATTCCTGAACTATGGCTACACCTTC
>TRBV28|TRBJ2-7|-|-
CASSLPRHSYEQYF
TGTGCCAGCAGCCTCCCTCGGCACTCCTACGAGCAGTACTTC
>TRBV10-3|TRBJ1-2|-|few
CAISEKRNYGYTF
TGTGCCATCAGTGAGAAACGGAACTATGGCTACACCTTC
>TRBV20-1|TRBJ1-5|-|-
CSAREGGVNQPQHF
TGCAGTGCTAGAGAAGGGGGGGTGAATCAGCCCCAGCATTTT
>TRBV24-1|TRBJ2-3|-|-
CATSDSQRRSTDTQYF
TGTGCCACCAGTGATTCACAGCGGAGGAGCACAGATACGCAGTATTTT
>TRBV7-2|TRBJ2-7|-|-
CASSLRRQTRYF
TGTGCCAGCAGCTTAAGGCGACAGACCCGGTACTTC
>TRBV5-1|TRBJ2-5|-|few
CASSLVYQETQYF
TGCGCCAGCAGCTTGGTTTACCAAGAGACCCAGTACTTC
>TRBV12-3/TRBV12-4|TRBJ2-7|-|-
CASSQTVSSYNEQYF
TGTGCCAGCAGTCAAACAGTTAGCTCCTACAATGAGCAGTACTTC
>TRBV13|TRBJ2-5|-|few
CASSIRDWVGETQYF
TGTGCCAGCAGCATCCGGGACTGGGTGGGAGAGACCCAGTACTTC
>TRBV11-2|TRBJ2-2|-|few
CASSPEFGGTGELFF
TGTGCCAGCAGCCCAGAATTCGGGGGCACCGGGGAGCTGTTTTTT
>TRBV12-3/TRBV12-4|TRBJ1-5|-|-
CASSSAGANSNQPQHF
TGTGCCAGCAGTTCCGCGGGGGCGAATAGCAATCAGCCCCAGCATTTT
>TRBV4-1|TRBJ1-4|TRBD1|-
CASSPAGGFEKLFF
TGCGCCAGCAGCCCGGCAGGGGGGTTTGAAAAACTGTTTTTT
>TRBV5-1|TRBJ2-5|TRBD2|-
CASSLPLAGLQETQYF
TGCGCCAGCAGCCTTCCACTAGCGGGGCTGCAAGAGACCCAGTACTTC
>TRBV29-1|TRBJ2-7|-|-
CSVLDYEQYF
TGCAGCGTTCTAGACTACGAGCAGTACTTC
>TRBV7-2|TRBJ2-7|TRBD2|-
CASSFTSGSYEQYF
TGTGCCAGCAGCTTTACTAGCGGCTCCTACGAGCAGTACTTC
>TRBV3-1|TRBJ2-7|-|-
CASSQDMTSYEQYF
TGTGCCAGCAGCCAAGATATGACTTCCTACGAGCAGTACTTC
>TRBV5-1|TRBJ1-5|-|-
CASSLVGGTYQPQHF
TGCGCCAGCAGCTTGGTGGGGGGAACTTATCAGCCCCAGCATTTT
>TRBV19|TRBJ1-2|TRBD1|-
CASSPQTGASGYTF
TGTGCCAGTAGTCCACAGACAGGGGCTAGTGGCTACACCTTC